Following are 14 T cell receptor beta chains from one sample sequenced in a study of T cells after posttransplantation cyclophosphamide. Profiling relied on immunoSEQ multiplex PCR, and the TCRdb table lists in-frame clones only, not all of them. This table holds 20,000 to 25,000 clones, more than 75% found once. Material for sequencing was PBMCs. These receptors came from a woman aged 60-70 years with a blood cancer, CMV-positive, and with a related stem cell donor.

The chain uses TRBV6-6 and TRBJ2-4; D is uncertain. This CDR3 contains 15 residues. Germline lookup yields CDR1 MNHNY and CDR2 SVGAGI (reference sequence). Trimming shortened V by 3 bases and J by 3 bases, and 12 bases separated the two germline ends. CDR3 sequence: CASSYTDWIKNIQYF. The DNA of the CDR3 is TGTGCCAGCAGTTATACCGACTGGATCAAAAACATTCAGTACTTC.

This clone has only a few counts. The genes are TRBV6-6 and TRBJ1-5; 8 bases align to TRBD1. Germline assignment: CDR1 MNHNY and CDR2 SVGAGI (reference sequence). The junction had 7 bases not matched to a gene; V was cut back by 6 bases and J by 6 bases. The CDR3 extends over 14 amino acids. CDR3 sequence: CASSKGQGAQPQHF. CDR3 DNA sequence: TGTGCCAGCAGCAAAGGACAGGGCGCTCAGCCCCAGCATTTT.

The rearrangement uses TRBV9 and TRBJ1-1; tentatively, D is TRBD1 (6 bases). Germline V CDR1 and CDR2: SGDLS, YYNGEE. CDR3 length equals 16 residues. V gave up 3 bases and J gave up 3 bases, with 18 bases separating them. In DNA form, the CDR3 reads TGTGCCAGCAGCGGAGGCTCTCGGGGGGGCGACACTGAAGCTTTCTTT. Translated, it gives CASSGGSRGGDTEAFF.

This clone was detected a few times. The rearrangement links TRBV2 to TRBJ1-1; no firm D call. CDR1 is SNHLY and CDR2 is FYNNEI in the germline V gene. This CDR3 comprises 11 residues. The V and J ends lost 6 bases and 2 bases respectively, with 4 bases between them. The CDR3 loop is CASRLNTEAFF. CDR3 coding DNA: TGTGCCAGCAGATTAAACACTGAAGCTTTCTTT.

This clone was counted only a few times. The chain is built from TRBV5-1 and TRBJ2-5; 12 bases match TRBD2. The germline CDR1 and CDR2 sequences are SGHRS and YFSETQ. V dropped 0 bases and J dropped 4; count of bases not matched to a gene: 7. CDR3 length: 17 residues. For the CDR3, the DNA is TGCGCCAGCAGCTTGGGACTAGCGGGAGTGGTAGGAGAGACCCAGTACTTC. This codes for CASSLGLAGVVGETQYF.

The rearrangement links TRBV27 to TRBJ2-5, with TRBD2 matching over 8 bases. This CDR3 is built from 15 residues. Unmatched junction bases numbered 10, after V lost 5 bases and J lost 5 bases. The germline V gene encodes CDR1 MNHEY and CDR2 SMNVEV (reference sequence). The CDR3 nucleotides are TGTGCCAGCAGTCCCGCGCGGGGGGCGCGTGAGACCCAGTACTTC. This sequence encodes CASSPARGARETQYF.

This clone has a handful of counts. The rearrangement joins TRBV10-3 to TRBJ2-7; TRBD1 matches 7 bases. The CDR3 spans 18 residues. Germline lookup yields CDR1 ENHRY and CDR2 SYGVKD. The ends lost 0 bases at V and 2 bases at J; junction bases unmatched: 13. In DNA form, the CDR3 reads TGTGCCATCAGTGAGTCGAGGTCAGCCCTCAGGGGGACCTACGAGCAGTACTTC. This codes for CAISESRSALRGTYEQYF.

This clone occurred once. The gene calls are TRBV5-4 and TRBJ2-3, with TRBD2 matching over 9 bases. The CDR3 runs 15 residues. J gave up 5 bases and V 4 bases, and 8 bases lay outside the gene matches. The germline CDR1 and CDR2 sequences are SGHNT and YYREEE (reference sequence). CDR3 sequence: CASSMGLAGLDTQYF. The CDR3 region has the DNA TGTGCCAGCAGCATGGGACTAGCTGGGTTAGATACGCAGTATTTT.

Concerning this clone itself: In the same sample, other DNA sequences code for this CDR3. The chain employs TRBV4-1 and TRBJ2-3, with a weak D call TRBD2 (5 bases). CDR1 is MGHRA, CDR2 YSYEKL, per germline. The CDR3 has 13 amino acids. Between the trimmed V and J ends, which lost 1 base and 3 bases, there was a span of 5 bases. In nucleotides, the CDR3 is TGCGCCAGCAGCCAAGCGGGAACAGATACGCAGTATTTT. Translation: CASSQAGTDTQYF.

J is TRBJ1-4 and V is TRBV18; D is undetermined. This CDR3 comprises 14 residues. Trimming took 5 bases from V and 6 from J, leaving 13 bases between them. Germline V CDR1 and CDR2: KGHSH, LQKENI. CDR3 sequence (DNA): TGTGCCAGCTCAGAGGGTTTCCGGGATGAAAAACTGTTTTTT. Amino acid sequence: CASSEGFRDEKLFF.

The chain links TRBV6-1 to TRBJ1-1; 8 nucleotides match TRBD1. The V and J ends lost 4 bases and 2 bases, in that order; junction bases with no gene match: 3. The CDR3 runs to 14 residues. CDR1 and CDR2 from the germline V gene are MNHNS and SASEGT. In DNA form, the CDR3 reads TGTGCCAGCAGTGCCGGACAGGGCAACACTGAAGCTTTCTTT. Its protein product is CASSAGQGNTEAFF.

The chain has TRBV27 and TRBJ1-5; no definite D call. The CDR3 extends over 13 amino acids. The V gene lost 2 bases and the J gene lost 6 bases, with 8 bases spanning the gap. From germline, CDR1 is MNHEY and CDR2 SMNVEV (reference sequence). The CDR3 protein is CASSLGGRQPQHF. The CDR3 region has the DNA TGTGCCAGCAGTTTAGGAGGGCGTCAGCCCCAGCATTTT.

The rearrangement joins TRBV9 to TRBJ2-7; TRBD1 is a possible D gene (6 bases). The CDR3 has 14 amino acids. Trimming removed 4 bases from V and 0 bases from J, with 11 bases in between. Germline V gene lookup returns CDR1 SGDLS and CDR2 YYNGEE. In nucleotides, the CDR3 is TGTGCCAGCAGCTTGGGACACCTCTCCTACGAGCAGTACTTC. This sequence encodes CASSLGHLSYEQYF. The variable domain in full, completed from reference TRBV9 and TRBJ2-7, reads DSGVTQTPKHLITATGQRVTLRCSPRSGDLSVYWYQQSLDQGLQFLIQYYNGEERAKGNILERFSAQQFPDLHSELNLSSLELGDSALYFCASSLGHLSYEQYFGPGTRLTVT.

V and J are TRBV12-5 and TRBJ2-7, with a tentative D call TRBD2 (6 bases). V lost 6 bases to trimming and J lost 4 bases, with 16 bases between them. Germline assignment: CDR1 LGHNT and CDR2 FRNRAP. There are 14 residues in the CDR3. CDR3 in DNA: TGTGCTAGTGGCCTCTTGGGACTGCTATACGAGCAGTACTTC. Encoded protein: CASGLLGLLYEQYF.